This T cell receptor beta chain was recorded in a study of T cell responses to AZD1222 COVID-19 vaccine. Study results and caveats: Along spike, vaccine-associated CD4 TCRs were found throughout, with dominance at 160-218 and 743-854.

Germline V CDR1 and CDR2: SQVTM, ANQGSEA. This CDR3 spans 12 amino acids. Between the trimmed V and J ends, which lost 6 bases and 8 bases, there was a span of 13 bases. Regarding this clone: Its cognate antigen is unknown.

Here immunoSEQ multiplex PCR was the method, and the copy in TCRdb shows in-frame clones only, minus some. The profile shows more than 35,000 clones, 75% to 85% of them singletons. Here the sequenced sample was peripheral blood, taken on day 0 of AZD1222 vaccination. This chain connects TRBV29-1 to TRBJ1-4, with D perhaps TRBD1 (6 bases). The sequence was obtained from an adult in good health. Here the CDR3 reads CSVTGSGEKLFF. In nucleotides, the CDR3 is TGCAGCGTCACAGGGTCCGGGGAAAAACTGTTTTTT.